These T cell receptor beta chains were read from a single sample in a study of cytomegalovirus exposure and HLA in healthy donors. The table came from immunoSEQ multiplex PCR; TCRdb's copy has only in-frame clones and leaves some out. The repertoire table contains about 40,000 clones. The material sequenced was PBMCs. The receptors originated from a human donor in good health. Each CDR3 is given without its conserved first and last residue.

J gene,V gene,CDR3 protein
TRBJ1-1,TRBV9,ASQEQQNTEAF
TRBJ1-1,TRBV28,ASHVGGVRNTEAF
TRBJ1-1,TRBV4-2,ASSYDGTTNTEAF
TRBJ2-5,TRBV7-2,ASSRVVGREETQY
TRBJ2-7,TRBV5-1,ASSANPTSGRTEQY
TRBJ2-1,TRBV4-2,ASSPTGSIDNEQF
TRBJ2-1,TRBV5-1,ASSAGLAGALYNEQF
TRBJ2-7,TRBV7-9,ASSLERDRGLYEQY
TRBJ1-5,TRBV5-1,ASSLVTGVQPQH
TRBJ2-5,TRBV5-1,ASSLDAGVQETQY
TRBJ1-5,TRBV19,ASSIREDQPQH
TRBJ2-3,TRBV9,ASSERTGTLTDTQY
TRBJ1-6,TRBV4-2,ASSQEGRVTSPLH
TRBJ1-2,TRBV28,ASSLTPRYGYT
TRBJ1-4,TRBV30,AWRGGGRELF
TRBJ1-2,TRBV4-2,ASSQDNGRAGYT
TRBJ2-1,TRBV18,ASSPVLAGGYNEQF
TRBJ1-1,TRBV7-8,ASSPTGMNTEAF
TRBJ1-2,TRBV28,ASSSAGEGSYGYT
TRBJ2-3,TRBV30,AGSELGASTDTQY
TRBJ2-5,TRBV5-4,ASSLKAGGPFRETQY
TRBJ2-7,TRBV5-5,ASSLAVTGTPYEQY